This T cell receptor (beta chain) is from a study of T cell repertoires in cytomegalovirus infection. Study at large: CMV epitopes, recently identified HLA-C-restricted and well-studied HLA-B-restricted, were used. Through public TCR beta signatures, both CMV infection and matching HLA type were indicated. General study results and limits: CMV-specific TCR beta clonotypes restricted by HLA-C dominated the ex vivo response. Summed frequency of shared TCR beta families picked out CMV carriers who also had the relevant HLA.

MiXCR, applied by TCRdb to the reads, yields one record per CDR3 protein. Among hundreds of thousands of distinct CDR3 sequences listed, around a third were seen once. CDR3 size: 16 residues. CDR1 is LGHNA and CDR2 is YSLEER in the germline V gene. Trimming took off 1 base at V and 0 bases at J, with 9 bases between the two ends. For this clonotype: As yet, its antigen is unknown.

Sequences were derived from cultured PBMCs, sampled from culture after CMV antigen stimulation. The V call is TRBV4-3, the J call TRBJ2-2, with D perhaps TRBD1 (5 bases). The receptor was derived from a human donor in good health (CMV status not recorded). Some clones in this sample may be carry-over from other donors' samples. The CDR3 nucleotides are TGCGCCAGCAGCCAAGCACCCAGGGCGAACACCGGGGAGCTGTTTTTT. Protein sequence: CASSQAPRANTGELFF.